This T cell receptor (beta chain) was identified in a study of low-dose radiotherapy and immunotherapy resistance in tumors. Sample time point: after trial treatment. Treatment in this sample: LDRT plus nivolumab, ipilimumab, low-dose cyclophosphamide and aspirin (RACIN trial). V dropped 5 bases and J dropped 5; count of bases not matched to a gene: 4. Germline V gives CDR1 LNHDA, CDR2 SQIVND (reference sequence). This CDR3 contains 15 residues. Gene-specific TRAV and TRBV primers were used for first-strand cDNA, covering alpha and beta chains. The authors ran around 19 PCR cycles to amplify TCRs with a constant-region primer and V-primer adapter. TCRdb reprocessed the reads via MiXCR and lists one record per CDR3 protein. The repertoire has tens of thousands of distinct CDR3 sequences, 20% to 25% of them found once; the top ten carry more than 10%. Many counts were recorded for this clonotype.

The TCR sequence derives from a female donor with ovarian cancer. The chain carries TRBV19 and TRBJ2-2, with 11 bases identical to TRBD2. Sequencing used PBMCs, obtained after low-dose radiotherapy plus immunotherapy. This CDR3 reads CASSRLAGGTGELFF. The CDR3 region has the DNA TGTGCCAGTAGTCGGCTAGCGGGAGGTACCGGGGAGCTGTTTTTT.